The present T cell receptor (beta chain) was sequenced within a study of cytomegalovirus exposure and HLA in healthy donors. The overall study: HLA-typed donors were the source of 80 million to 90 million unique TCRs, which an early data release held. Study conclusions and caveats: When a later analysis compared HLA-associated TCR beta chains with equally common others, the HLA-associated chains turned out to be more clonally expanded and to have lower generation probabilities. It was approximately 150 TCR beta chains that were listed as cytomegalovirus-associated. Per published accounts, TCR beta sequences correctly predicted the HLA-A and HLA-B alleles of most subjects.

Of note for this clone: The antigen remains unidentified. Within the sample, other DNA sequences also encode this same CDR3.

Amplification used 60 Vbeta primers and 13 Jbeta primers. The data were produced by immunoSEQ multiplex PCR, yet TCRdb's version contains in-frame clones alone and is incomplete. The sample lists 100,000 to 150,000 clones, about 81% occurring once. The junction had 9 bases not matched to a gene; V was cut back by 2 bases and J by 3 bases. The CDR3 is made up of 16 amino acids. Germline loops: CDR1 MNHEY, CDR2 SMNVEV (reference sequence). Sequences were obtained from PBMCs. This TCR derives from a woman aged 30 to 39 in good health and CMV-seronegative. The J gene is TRBJ2-7, the V gene TRBV27, with TRBD1 matching 8 bases. The CDR3 region is CASSLKLDRALYEQYF. CDR3 sequence (DNA): TGTGCCAGCAGTTTAAAACTGGACAGGGCTCTCTACGAGCAGTACTTC.